This is a list of T cell receptor beta chains from one sample in a study of identical twins. TCRdb ran MiXCR on the 5' RACE reads and lists one entry per CDR3 protein. In the table there are around 370,000 distinct CDR3 sequences, 8.5% to 10% of which are singletons. The sequenced sample consisted of naive T cells sorted from blood. Receptor source: a woman aged 50 to 60 in good health. CDR3s include the opening cysteine and the closing phenylalanine or tryptophan. A D gene is named only where the DNA matches it firmly. The size field is filled for only some rows; it gives once, few, many or a size class.

TRBJ2-3,few,TRBV18,TRBD1,TGTGCCAGCTCACCACAGAGCAGCTTCGCAGGGGGAGATACGCAGTATTTT,CASSPQSSFAGGDTQYF
TRBJ1-1,many,TRBV10-3,-,TGTGCCATCAGTGAGTCGTGGGCAGGGAACACTGAAGCTTTCTTT,CAISESWAGNTEAFF
TRBJ2-7,-,TRBV5-1,TRBD2,TGCGCCAGCAGCTTGGTTAGCGGGAGGCCCAGCTCCTACGAGCAGTACTTC,CASSLVSGRPSSYEQYF
TRBJ2-5,few,TRBV20-1,TRBD2,TGCAGTGCTCCATGGACTAGCGGGAGGGAAGAGACCCAGTACTTC,CSAPWTSGREETQYF
TRBJ2-7,few,TRBV10-2,-,TGCGCCAGCAGAGTCACAGGGACCTACGAGCAGTACTTC,CASRVTGTYEQYF
TRBJ2-7,few,TRBV9,TRBD1,TGTGCCAGCAGCCCTCCCAACAGGGGGCCCTACGAGCAGTACTTC,CASSPPNRGPYEQYF
TRBJ1-1,many,TRBV12-3/TRBV12-4,-,TGTGCCAGCAGTTTAGGGCACCCGAACACTGAAGCTTTCTTT,CASSLGHPNTEAFF
TRBJ1-5,few,TRBV20-1,TRBD1,TGCAGTGCTAGAAAGGGGGCGAGAAATCAGCCCCAGCATTTT,CSARKGARNQPQHF
TRBJ2-2,many,TRBV5-5,-,TGTGCCAGCAGCTTGGGGGAGTTCGGGGAGCTGTTTTTT,CASSLGEFGELFF
TRBJ2-1,many,TRBV12-3/TRBV12-4,-,TGTGCCAGCCGAACCAGCGGAACCTACAATGAGCAGTTCTTC,CASRTSGTYNEQFF
TRBJ2-1,many,TRBV20-1,TRBD2,TGCAGTGCTAGTCTGAGGGTACTAGCGGGGCCGCTGAATGAGCAGTTCTTC,CSASLRVLAGPLNEQFF
TRBJ2-1,many,TRBV29-1,-,TGCAGCGGTGTTGGACTTGACCGCGAGCAGTTCTTC,CSGVGLDREQFF
TRBJ2-1,many,TRBV12-3/TRBV12-4,-,TGTGCCAGCACTAGACAGTCCTACAATGAGCAGTTCTTC,CASTRQSYNEQFF
TRBJ1-5,few,TRBV6-1,-,TGTGCCAGCAGTGAAACGATGGGTGGCAATCAGCCCCAGCATTTT,CASSETMGGNQPQHF
TRBJ2-3,few,TRBV2,-,TGTGTAACGGGGCGCACAGATACGCAGTATTTT,CVTGRTDTQYF
TRBJ2-3,few,TRBV19,TRBD2,TGTGCCATTCCACCGGGACTAGCGTTCCGCACAGATACGCAGTATTTT,CAIPPGLAFRTDTQYF
TRBJ1-1,few,TRBV11-2,TRBD1,TGTGCCAGCAGCCCAGGACAGGGGGATTGGAACACTGAAGCTTTCTTT,CASSPGQGDWNTEAFF
TRBJ2-1,-,TRBV5-5,TRBD2,TGTGCCAGCAGCGAACCACCGGGGACTAGCGCCTACAATGAGCAGTTCTTC,CASSEPPGTSAYNEQFF
TRBJ2-2,many,TRBV5-1,TRBD2,TGCGCCAGCAGCCCCAGACTAGCGGGGGCCGCGAACACCGGGGAGCTGTTTTTT,CASSPRLAGAANTGELFF
TRBJ2-1,many,TRBV18,-,TGTGCCAGCTCCCCCATTGTGGACCGCGGTGGCGATGAGCAGTTCTTC,CASSPIVDRGGDEQFF
TRBJ1-6,few,TRBV27,-,TGTGCCAGCAGTTTCCATATGCCCTCGAAGAGCTCCTATAATTCACCCCTCCACTTT,CASSFHMPSKSSYNSPLHF
TRBJ1-5,few,TRBV4-1,-,TGCGCCAGCAGCCAAGTTTCAGGGGATAATCAGCCCCAGCATTTT,CASSQVSGDNQPQHF
TRBJ2-5,many,TRBV12-3/TRBV12-4,TRBD1,TGTGCCAGCAGTTCGGGGACAGGACTGGACTTC,CASSSGTGLDF
TRBJ2-7,-,TRBV6-5,TRBD1,TGTGCCAGCAAAACCGGACAGGGGACCTACGAGCAGTACTTC,CASKTGQGTYEQYF
TRBJ2-5,-,TRBV27,-,TGTGCCAGCAGTTTATCTTCGAGACCCCTCCAAGAGACCCAGTACTTC,CASSLSSRPLQETQYF
TRBJ2-5,many,TRBV20-1,-,TGCAGTGTAACCCAAGAGACCCAGTACTTC,CSVTQETQYF
TRBJ2-5,-,TRBV29-1,-,TGCAGCGTTGAAGGCCAGCAACAAGAGACCCAGTACTTC,CSVEGQQQETQYF
TRBJ1-5,few,TRBV3-1,-,TGTGCCAGCAGCCAAGATACTTGGCAGCCCCAGCATTTT,CASSQDTWQPQHF
TRBJ2-1,few,TRBV9,TRBD2,TGTGCCAGCAGCGTAAATCCGGGACTATCGTCCCAGAATGAGCAGTTCTTC,CASSVNPGLSSQNEQFF
TRBJ2-1,few,TRBV6-4,-,TGTGCCAGCAGCGCAGGGTCCTACAATGAGCAGTTCTTC,CASSAGSYNEQFF
TRBJ2-3,-,TRBV12-3/TRBV12-4,-,TGTGCCAGCACCCCGGGACACAGCACAGATACGCAGTATTTT,CASTPGHSTDTQYF
TRBJ2-7,-,TRBV14,TRBD1,TGTGCCAGCAGCCAGTTACAGGGGCTCGGCGAGCAGTACTTC,CASSQLQGLGEQYF
TRBJ2-3,few,TRBV11-2,TRBD1,TGTGCCAGCAGCCACCCCGGGACAGGGCAGGATACGCAGTATTTT,CASSHPGTGQDTQYF
TRBJ2-1,few,TRBV4-1,-,TGCGCCAGCAGCCTCAGACCAGGGTCTGAGAATGAGCAGTTCTTC,CASSLRPGSENEQFF
TRBJ2-1,many,TRBV11-1,TRBD2,TGTGCCAGCAGCCAGGGGCTAGCGGGATTGTACAATGAGCAGTTCTTC,CASSQGLAGLYNEQFF
TRBJ2-2,few,TRBV12-3/TRBV12-4,-,TGTGCCAGCAGACCCCAGGGGAGGCGGGAGCTGTTTTTT,CASRPQGRRELFF
TRBJ2-7,-,TRBV4-1,TRBD2,TGCGCCAGCAGCCAGCGTAGCGGGACAATCTACGAGCAGTACTTC,CASSQRSGTIYEQYF
TRBJ2-1,many,TRBV11-1,TRBD2,TGTGCCAGCAGCTTCTCGGGGGAGGGCCGATGGAATGAGCAGTTCTTC,CASSFSGEGRWNEQFF
TRBJ2-7,-,TRBV12-3/TRBV12-4,-,TGTGCCAGCAGTTTTAAGGACGATAAATACGAGCAGTACTTC,CASSFKDDKYEQYF
TRBJ2-2,-,TRBV10-3,-,TGTGCCATACCTAGGTTTCTTAAGACCGGGGAGCTGTTTTTT,CAIPRFLKTGELFF
TRBJ2-1,-,TRBV24-1,-,TGTGCCACCGGCCCAAGGGGGAGCTACAATGAGCAGTTCTTC,CATGPRGSYNEQFF
TRBJ1-1,many,TRBV29-1,-,TGCAGCGTGCGAAGGGGAATGAACACTGAAGCTTTCTTT,CSVRRGMNTEAFF
TRBJ1-5,-,TRBV24-1,-,TGTGCCACCAGTGTAGGAGGAGATGGGAATCAGCCCCAGCATTTT,CATSVGGDGNQPQHF
TRBJ2-1,many,TRBV7-2,-,TGTGCCAGCAGCGGAGATCCAGAAGGCACCTACAATGAGCAGTTCTTC,CASSGDPEGTYNEQFF
TRBJ2-2,-,TRBV9,TRBD1,TGTGCCAGCAGCGTAGAGTCAGGGGGCAGGACCGGGGAGCTGTTTTTT,CASSVESGGRTGELFF
TRBJ1-4,-,TRBV7-6,-,TGTGCCAGCAGCCTCCTGGGGTCCAATCAAAAACTGTTTTTT,CASSLLGSNQKLFF
TRBJ2-7,-,TRBV6-5,TRBD1,TGTGCCAGCAGCCAACCCGGGACAGGGGCCTACGAGCAGTACTTC,CASSQPGTGAYEQYF